These 14 T cell receptor beta chains originate from one sample sequenced in a study of post-analysis software for immune sequencing data (dated by TCRdb to about 2015). The receptor library was made with PCR. The sample was run on an Illumina HiSeq 2500. To reduce PCR and sequencing biases, unique molecular identifiers were incorporated into the TCR beta cDNA libraries. In-frame beta chains were kept once TCRdb had trimmed the public reads at Q25 with fastp and called clones with MiXCR. Each CDR3 protein appears once, grouped with its most common genes and DNA. Here the sample has roughly 800,000 distinct CDR3 sequences; roughly 58% occur a single time. The ten largest account for approximately 4.3% of the sample. Their target antigens are unknown. Findings and caveats that apply to the study as a whole: Significantly higher frequencies in patients than in controls were found for roughly 5 TRBV segments, including TRBV5-6, TRBV5-1 and TRBV20-1.

The sequencing input was blood. These receptors all stem from a girl under 18 with multiple sclerosis.

This clonotype was observed a few times. In DNA form, the CDR3 reads TGCGCCAGCAGCTTGGTTGGGGGCGCGACAGATACGCAGTATTTT. Protein sequence: CASSLVGGATDTQYF. The chain combines TRBV5-1 with TRBJ2-3; D may be TRBD1 (6 bases). Germline V gene data show CDR1 as SGHRS and CDR2 as YFSETQ. V was cut by 0 bases and J by 3 bases, with 11 bases left in between. The CDR3 contains 15 residues.

CDR3 region: CATSREGFLGQYF. In nucleotides, the CDR3 is TGTGCCACCAGCAGAGAGGGGTTCCTGGGGCAGTACTTC. The V call is TRBV15, the J call TRBJ2-7; the D is unclear. The CDR3 is 13 residues long. The germline gives CDR1 LNHNV, CDR2 YYDKDF (reference sequence). The V end lost 0 bases, the J end lost 9 bases, and 12 bases lay between the germline ends.

V gene TRBV6-5 combines with J gene TRBJ1-2; weak D call: TRBD1 (6 bases). Germline CDR1 reads MNHEY; CDR2 reads SVGAGI. The CDR3 has 15 residues. The V end was cut by 5 bases, the J end by 5 bases, with 18 bases between. The CDR3 nucleotides are TGTGCCAGCAGTAGACAACAGGGAGAGGTTTATGGCTACACCTTC. Translated, it gives CASSRQQGEVYGYTF.

This sequence joins TRBV5-1 and TRBJ1-4, with TRBD1 as a possible D gene (5 bases). Germline V gives CDR1 SGHRS, CDR2 YFSETQ. The CDR3 sequence is 14 residues long. Trimming shortened V by 4 bases and J by 8 bases, and 15 bases separated the two germline ends. This CDR3 is CASSARGVGEKLFF. The CDR3 DNA follows: TGCGCCAGCAGCGCCCGGGGGGTTGGCGAAAAACTGTTTTTT.

This clonotype was seen a handful of times. The chain carries TRBV7-2 and TRBJ2-3; 8 nucleotides align to TRBD2. The CDR3 covers 16 residues. V lost 6 bases, J lost 5 bases, and 13 bases stayed unmatched. From germline, CDR1 is SGHTA and CDR2 FQGNSA. Here the CDR3 DNA reads TGTGCCAGCAGGCTTAGAAGCGCGGGGGGTCGAGATACGCAGTATTTT. Amino acids: CASRLRSAGGRDTQYF.

This clonotype was observed a few times. The V call is TRBV20-1, the J call TRBJ2-7; possibly TRBD1 for D (5 bases). In germline, CDR1 is DFQATT, CDR2 SNEGSKA (reference sequence). Trimming took off 5 bases at V and 7 bases at J, with 18 bases between the two ends. The CDR3 runs to 13 residues. CDR3 nucleotide sequence: TGCAGTGCTTTGGTAGGGGTCCCCGGGGAGCAGTACTTC. Residues: CSALVGVPGEQYF.

This clonotype was counted only a few times. The chain joins TRBV7-3 to TRBJ2-7; tentative D call: TRBD1 (5 bases). This CDR3 is built from 16 residues. The V gene's germline CDR1 is SGHTA and CDR2 FQGTGA. The V end lost 5 bases, the J end lost 2 bases, and 19 bases lay between the germline ends. CDR3 sequence: CASSQPTPGNAYEQYF. The CDR3 DNA reads TGTGCCAGCAGCCAACCGACCCCAGGGAACGCCTACGAGCAGTACTTC.

This clonotype appeared a few times. The rearrangement links TRBV6-1 to TRBJ2-7; D is undetermined. The J call may be in error: the DNA end matches TRBJ2-5 better. Germline CDR1 MNHNS, CDR2 SASEGT. The CDR3 loop spans 15 amino acids. The CDR3, as DNA: TGTGCCAGCAGTGAAGGCAGGAGATTCAGTGAGACCCAGTACTTC. This translates into CASSEGRRFSETQYF.

The V and J genes are TRBV20-1 and TRBJ1-5; D possibly corresponds to TRBD1 (6 bases). CDR1 and CDR2 (germline): DFQATT, SNEGSKA (reference sequence). V was trimmed by 0 bases and J by 4 bases, leaving 16 bases between them. There are 16 residues in the CDR3. The CDR3 DNA is TGCAGTGCTAGAGATCGGGGCAGGGGCACGAATCAGCCCCAGCATTTT. Protein sequence: CSARDRGRGTNQPQHF.

V gene TRBV20-1 combines with J gene TRBJ2-1, with D perhaps TRBD2 (6 bases). This CDR3 comprises 12 residues. Trimming removed 2 bases at V and 9 bases at J, with 11 bases between. CDR1 and CDR2 (germline): DFQATT, SNEGSKA (reference sequence). The CDR3 loop is CSARWEAGEQFF. In DNA, the CDR3 is TGCAGTGCTAGATGGGAGGCCGGTGAGCAGTTCTTC.

V is TRBV7-3 and J is TRBJ2-1, with 8 bases lining up with TRBD2. V lost 7 bases, J lost 7 bases, and 9 bases stayed unmatched. This CDR3 is 14 amino acids long. CDR1 is SGHTA, CDR2 FQGTGA, per germline. CDR3 DNA sequence: TGTGCCAGCAAAAAGAGGAGCGGGAGTAATGAGCAGTTCTTC. Its protein is CASKKRSGSNEQFF. Supplemented by reference TRBV7-3 and TRBJ2-1, the full variable domain reads GAGVSQTPSNKVTEKGKYVELRCDPISGHTALYWYRQSLGQGPEFLIYFQGTGAADDSGLPNDRFFAVRPEGSVSTLKIQRTERGDSAVYLCASKKRSGSNEQFFGPGTRLTVL.

The gene calls are TRBV14 and TRBJ2-1, with D tentatively TRBD2 (5 bases). CDR1 is SGHDN and CDR2 is FVKESK in the germline V gene. V was trimmed by 4 bases and J by 8 bases, leaving 18 bases between them. This CDR3 contains 15 residues. The chain's CDR3 is CASSLGLSDGDEQFF. The CDR3 coding sequence is TGTGCCAGCAGCCTAGGTTTGTCCGACGGGGATGAGCAGTTCTTC.

The chain combines TRBV5-1 with TRBJ2-4, with D perhaps TRBD1 (6 bases). Germline V gives CDR1 SGHRS, CDR2 YFSETQ. Trimming stripped 1 base from V and 0 bases from J, with 20 bases between. The CDR3 extends over 19 amino acids. The CDR3 DNA is TGCGCCAGCAGCTTGTCTCAGGGGAACGTCCAGCTAGCCAAAAACATTCAGTACTTC. This codes for CASSLSQGNVQLAKNIQYF.

V and J are TRBV6-5 and TRBJ1-1; D unresolved. Trimming took off 8 bases at V and 0 bases at J, with 13 bases between the two ends. There are 14 residues in the CDR3. Germline CDR1 and CDR2: MNHEY and SVGAGI. CDR3 sequence (DNA): TGTGCCAGCCAGTCGAGGCCCATGAACACTGAAGCTTTCTTT. Translated: CASQSRPMNTEAFF.